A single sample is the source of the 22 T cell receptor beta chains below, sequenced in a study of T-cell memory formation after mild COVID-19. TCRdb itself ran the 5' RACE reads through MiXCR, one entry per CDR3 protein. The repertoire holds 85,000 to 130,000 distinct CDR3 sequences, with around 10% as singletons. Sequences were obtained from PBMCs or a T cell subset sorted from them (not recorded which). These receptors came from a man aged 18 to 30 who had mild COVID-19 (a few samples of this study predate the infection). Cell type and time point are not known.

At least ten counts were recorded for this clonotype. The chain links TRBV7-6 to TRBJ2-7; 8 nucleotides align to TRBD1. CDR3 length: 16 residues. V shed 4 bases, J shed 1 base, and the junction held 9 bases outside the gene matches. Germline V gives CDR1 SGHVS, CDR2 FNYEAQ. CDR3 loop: CASSSNFGQGSYEQYF. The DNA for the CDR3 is TGTGCCAGCAGCTCCAATTTCGGACAGGGATCCTACGAGCAGTACTTC.

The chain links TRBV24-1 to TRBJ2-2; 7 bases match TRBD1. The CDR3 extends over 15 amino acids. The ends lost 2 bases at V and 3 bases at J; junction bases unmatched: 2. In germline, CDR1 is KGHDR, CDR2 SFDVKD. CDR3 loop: CATSDYRGYTGELFF. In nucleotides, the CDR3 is TGTGCCACCAGTGATTACAGGGGCTACACCGGGGAGCTGTTTTTT.

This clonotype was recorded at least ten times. The CDR3 DNA reads TGTGCCAGCACCGGGGGACAGGGGAGGTTAACTGAAGCTTTCTTT. This codes for CASTGGQGRLTEAFF. The chain combines TRBV6-5 with TRBJ1-1; TRBD1 matches 10 bases. V lost 7 bases to trimming and J lost 5 bases; unmatched junction nucleotides: 10. Germline V gene data show CDR1 as MNHEY and CDR2 as SVGAGI. CDR3 size: 15 residues.

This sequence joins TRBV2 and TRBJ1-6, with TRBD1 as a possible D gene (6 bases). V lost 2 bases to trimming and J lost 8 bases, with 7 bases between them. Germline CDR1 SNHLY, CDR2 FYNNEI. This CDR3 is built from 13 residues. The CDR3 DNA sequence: TGTGCCAGCAGTGAACGGACAGATTCACCCCTCCACTTT. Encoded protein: CASSERTDSPLHF.

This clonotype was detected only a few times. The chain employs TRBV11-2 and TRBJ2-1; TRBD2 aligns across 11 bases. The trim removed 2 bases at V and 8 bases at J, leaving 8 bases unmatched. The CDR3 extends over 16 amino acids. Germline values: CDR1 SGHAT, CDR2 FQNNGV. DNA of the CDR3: TGTGCCAGCAGCTTAAGTAGCGGGGGGGCAAGAGATGAGCAGTTCTTC. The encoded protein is CASSLSSGGARDEQFF.

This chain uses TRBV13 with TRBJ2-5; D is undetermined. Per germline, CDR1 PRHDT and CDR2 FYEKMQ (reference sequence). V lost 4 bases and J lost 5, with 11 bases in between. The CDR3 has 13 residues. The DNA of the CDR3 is TGTGCCAGCAGCTCTCGACTGGAGGAGACCCAGTACTTC. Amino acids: CASSSRLEETQYF.

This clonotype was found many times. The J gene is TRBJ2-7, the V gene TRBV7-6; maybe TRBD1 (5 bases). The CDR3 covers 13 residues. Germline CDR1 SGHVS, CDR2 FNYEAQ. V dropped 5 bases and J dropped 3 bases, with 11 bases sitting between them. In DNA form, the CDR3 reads TGTGCCAGCAGCATCGGTGACAGCTACGAGCAGTACTTC. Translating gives CASSIGDSYEQYF.

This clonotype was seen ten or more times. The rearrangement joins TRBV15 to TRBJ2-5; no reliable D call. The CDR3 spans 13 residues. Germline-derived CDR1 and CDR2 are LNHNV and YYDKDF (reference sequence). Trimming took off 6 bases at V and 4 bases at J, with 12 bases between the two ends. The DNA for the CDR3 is TGTGCCACCAGGGCCCCTGGTCCAGAGACCCAGTACTTC. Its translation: CATRAPGPETQYF. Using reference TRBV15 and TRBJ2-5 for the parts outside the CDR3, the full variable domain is DAMVIQNPRYQVTQFGKPVTLSCSQTLNHNVMYWYQQKSSQAPKLLFHYYDKDFNNEADTPDNFQSRRPNTSFCFLDIRSPGLGDTAMYLCATRAPGPETQYFGPGTRLLVL.

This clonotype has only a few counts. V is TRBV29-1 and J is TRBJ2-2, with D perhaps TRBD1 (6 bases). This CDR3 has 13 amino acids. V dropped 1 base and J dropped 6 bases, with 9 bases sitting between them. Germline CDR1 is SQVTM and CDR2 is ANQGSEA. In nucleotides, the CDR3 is TGCAGCGTTGAAGGGGCAGGGGCCGGGGAGCTGTTTTTT. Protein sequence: CSVEGAGAGELFF.

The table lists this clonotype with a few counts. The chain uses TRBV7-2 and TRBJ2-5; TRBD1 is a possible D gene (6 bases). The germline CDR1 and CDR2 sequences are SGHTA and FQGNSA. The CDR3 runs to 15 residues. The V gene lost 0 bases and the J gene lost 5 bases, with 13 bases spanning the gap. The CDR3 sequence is CASSLAFSRGETQYF. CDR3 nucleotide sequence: TGTGCCAGCAGCTTAGCGTTTAGCAGGGGTGAGACCCAGTACTTC.

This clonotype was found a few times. CDR3: CSAAERMNNEQFF. CDR3 nucleotide sequence: TGCAGTGCAGCTGAGCGGATGAACAATGAGCAGTTCTTC. The chain couples TRBV20-1 to TRBJ2-1, with D possibly being TRBD2 (5 bases). In germline, CDR1 is DFQATT, CDR2 SNEGSKA (reference sequence). The CDR3 is 13 amino acids. V was trimmed by 6 bases and J by 5 bases, leaving 14 bases between them.

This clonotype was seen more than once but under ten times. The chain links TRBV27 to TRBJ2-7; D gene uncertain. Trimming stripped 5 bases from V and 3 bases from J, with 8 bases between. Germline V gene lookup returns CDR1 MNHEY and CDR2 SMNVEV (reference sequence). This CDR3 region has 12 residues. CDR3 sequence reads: CASSGPYYEQYF. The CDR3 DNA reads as TGTGCCAGCAGTGGGCCCTACTACGAGCAGTACTTC.

CDR3 nucleotide sequence: TGTGCCAGCAGCCAAGACAGGGCCCTTTTGAATACGCAGTATTTT. Translation: CASSQDRALLNTQYF. The V and J genes are TRBV7-2 and TRBJ2-3; 7 positions match TRBD1. Germline lookup yields CDR1 SGHTA and CDR2 FQGNSA. This CDR3 has 15 residues. The trim removed 5 bases at V and 7 bases at J, leaving 12 bases unmatched. The whole variable domain, filled in from reference TRBV7-2 and TRBJ2-3, reads GAGVSQSPSNKVTEKGKDVELRCDPISGHTALYWYRQSLGQGLEFLIYFQGNSAPDKSGLPSDRFSAERTGGSVSTLTIQRTQQEDSAVYLCASSQDRALLNTQYFGPGTRLTVL.

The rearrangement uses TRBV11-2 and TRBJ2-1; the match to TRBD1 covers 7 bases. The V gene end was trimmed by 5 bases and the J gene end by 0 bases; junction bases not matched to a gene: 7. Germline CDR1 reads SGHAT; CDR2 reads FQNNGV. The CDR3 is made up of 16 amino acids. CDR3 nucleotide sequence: TGTGCCAGCAGCCCAACAGGGGTGAGCTCCTACAATGAGCAGTTCTTC. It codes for CASSPTGVSSYNEQFF.

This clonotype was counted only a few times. The CDR3 is CAWSHGWNYNEQFF. The CDR3, as DNA: TGTGCCTGGAGTCACGGGTGGAACTACAATGAGCAGTTCTTC. The J gene is TRBJ2-1, the V gene TRBV30; D not certain. From germline, CDR1 is GTSNPN and CDR2 SVGIG (reference sequence). With 2 bases removed from V and 3 bases from J, the gap between germline ends came to 11 bases. There are 14 residues in the CDR3.

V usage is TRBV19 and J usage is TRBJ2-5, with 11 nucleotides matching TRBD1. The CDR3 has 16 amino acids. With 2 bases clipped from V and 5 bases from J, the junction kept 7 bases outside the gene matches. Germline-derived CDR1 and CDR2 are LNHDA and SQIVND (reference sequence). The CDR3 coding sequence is TGTGCCAGTAGTATACCGGGACAGGGGGTCTGGGAGACCCAGTACTTC. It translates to CASSIPGQGVWETQYF.

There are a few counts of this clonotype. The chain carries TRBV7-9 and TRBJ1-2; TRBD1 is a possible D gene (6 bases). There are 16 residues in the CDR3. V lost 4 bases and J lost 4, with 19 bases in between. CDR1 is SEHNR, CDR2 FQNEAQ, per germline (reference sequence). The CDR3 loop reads CASSSRSDGGAYGYTF. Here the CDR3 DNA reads TGTGCCAGCAGCTCGAGATCCGATGGGGGGGCCTATGGCTACACCTTC.

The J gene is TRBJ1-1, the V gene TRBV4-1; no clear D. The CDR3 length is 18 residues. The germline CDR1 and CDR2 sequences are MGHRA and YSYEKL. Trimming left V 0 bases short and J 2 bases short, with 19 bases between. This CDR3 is CASSQDTPAGRLNTEAFF. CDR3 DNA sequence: TGCGCCAGCAGCCAAGACACCCCCGCCGGGAGATTAAACACTGAAGCTTTCTTT.

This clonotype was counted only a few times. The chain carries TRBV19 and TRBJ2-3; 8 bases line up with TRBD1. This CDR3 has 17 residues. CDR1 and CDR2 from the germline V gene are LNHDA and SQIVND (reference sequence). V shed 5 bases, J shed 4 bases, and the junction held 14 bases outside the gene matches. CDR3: CASSRLGQGVNSDTQYF. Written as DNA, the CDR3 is TGTGCCAGTAGTCGCCTAGGACAGGGAGTGAATTCAGATACGCAGTATTTT. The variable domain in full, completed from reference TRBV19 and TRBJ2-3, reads DGGITQSPKYLFRKEGQNVTLSCEQNLNHDAMYWYRQDPGQGLRLIYYSQIVNDFQKGDIAEGYSVSREKKESFPLTVTSAQKNPTAFYLCASSRLGQGVNSDTQYFGPGTRLTVL.

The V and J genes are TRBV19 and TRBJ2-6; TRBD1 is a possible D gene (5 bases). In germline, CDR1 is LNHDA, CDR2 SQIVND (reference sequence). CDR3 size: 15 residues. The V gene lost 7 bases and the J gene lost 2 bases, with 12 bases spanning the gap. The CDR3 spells CASKARAPGANVLTF. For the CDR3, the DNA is TGTGCCAGTAAGGCCAGGGCGCCTGGGGCCAACGTCCTGACTTTC.

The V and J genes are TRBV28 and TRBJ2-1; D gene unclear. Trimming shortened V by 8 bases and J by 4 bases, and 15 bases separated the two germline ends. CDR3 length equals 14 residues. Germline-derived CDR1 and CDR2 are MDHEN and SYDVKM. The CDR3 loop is CASLRLSSYNEQFF. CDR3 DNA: TGTGCCAGCTTGAGGTTAAGCTCATACAATGAGCAGTTCTTC. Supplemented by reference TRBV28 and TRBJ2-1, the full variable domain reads DVKVTQSSRYLVKRTGEKVFLECVQDMDHENMFWYRQDPGLGLRLIYFSYDVKMKEKGDIPEGYSVSREKKERFSLILESASTNQTSMYLCASLRLSSYNEQFFGPGTRLTVL.

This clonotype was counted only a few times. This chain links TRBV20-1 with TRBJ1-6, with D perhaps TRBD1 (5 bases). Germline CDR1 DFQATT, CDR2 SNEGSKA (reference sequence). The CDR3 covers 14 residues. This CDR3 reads CSQAREGAGSPLHF. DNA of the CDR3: TGCAGCCAAGCTAGAGAAGGGGCCGGTTCACCCCTCCACTTT.